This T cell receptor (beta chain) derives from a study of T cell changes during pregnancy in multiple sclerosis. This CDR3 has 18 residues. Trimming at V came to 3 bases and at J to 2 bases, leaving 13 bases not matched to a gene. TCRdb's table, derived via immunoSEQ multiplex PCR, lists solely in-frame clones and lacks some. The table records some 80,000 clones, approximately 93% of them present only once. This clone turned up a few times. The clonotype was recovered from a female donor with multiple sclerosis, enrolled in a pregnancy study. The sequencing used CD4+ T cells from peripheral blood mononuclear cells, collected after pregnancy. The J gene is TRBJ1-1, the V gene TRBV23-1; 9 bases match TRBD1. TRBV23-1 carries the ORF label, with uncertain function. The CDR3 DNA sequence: TGCGCCAGCAGTCATTTTACCGGGACAGGGAGGGGTAACACTGAAGCTTTCTTT. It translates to CASSHFTGTGRGNTEAFF.